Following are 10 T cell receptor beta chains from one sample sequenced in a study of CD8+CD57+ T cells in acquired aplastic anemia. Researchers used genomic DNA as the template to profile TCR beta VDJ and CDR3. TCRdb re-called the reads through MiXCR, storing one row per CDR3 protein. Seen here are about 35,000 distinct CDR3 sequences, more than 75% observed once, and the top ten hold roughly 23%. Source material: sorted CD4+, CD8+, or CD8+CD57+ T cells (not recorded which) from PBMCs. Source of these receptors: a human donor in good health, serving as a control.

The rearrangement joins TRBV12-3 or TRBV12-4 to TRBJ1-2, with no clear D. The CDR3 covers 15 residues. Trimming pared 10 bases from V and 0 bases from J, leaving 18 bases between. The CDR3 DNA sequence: TGTGCCATCTTCACCCCACACCTTACTAACTATGGCTACACCTTC. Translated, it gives CAIFTPHLTNYGYTF.

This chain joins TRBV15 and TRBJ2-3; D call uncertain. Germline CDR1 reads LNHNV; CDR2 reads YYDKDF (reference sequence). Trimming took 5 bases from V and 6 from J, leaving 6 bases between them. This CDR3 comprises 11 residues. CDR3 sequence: CATSGTDTQYF. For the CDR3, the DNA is TGTGCCACCAGCGGTACGGATACGCAGTATTTT.

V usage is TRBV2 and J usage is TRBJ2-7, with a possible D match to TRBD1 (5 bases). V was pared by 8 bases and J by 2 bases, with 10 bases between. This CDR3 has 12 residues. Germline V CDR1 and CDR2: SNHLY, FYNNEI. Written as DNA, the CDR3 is TGTGCCAGCGGTCCAGGGCCCTACGAGCAGTACTTC. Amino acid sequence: CASGPGPYEQYF.

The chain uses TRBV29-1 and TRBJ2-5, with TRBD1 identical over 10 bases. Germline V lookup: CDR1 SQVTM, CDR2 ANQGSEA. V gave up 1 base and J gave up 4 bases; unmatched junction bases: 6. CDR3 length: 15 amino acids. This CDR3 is CSVEADRGRTETQYF. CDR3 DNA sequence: TGCAGCGTTGAAGCCGACAGGGGGCGCACAGAGACCCAGTACTTC. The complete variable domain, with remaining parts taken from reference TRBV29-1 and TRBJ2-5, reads SAVISQKPSRDICQRGTSLTIQCQVDSQVTMMFWYRQQPGQSLTLIATANQGSEATYESGFVIDKFPISRPNLTFSTLTVSNMSPEDSSIYLCSVEADRGRTETQYFGPGTRLLVL.

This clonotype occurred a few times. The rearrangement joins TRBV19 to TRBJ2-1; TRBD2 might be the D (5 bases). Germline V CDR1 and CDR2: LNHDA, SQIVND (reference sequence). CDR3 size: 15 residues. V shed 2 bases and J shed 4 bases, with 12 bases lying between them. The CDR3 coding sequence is TGTGCCAGTAGTATACCTGACGGGATATACAATGAGCAGTTCTTC. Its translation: CASSIPDGIYNEQFF.

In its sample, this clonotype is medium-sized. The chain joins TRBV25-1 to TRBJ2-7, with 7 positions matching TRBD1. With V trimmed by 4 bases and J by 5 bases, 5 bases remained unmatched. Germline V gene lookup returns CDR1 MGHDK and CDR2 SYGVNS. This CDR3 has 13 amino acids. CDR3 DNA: TGTGCCAGCAGTGGACAGGGCGTCCACGAGCAGTACTTC. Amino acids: CASSGQGVHEQYF.

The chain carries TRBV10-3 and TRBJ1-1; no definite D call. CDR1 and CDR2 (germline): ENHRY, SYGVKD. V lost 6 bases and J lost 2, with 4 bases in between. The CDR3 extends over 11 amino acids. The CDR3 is CAIRQNTEAFF. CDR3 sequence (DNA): TGTGCCATCAGACAAAACACTGAAGCTTTCTTT.

The CDR3 loop is CASSDQTGLGRYGYTF. For the CDR3, the DNA is TGTGCCAGCAGTGACCAGACAGGCCTCGGACGGTATGGCTACACCTTC. V usage is TRBV6-1 and J usage is TRBJ1-2; possible D gene TRBD1, 6 bases. Deletions cut 3 bases from V and 5 bases from J, with 19 bases between. The germline V gene has CDR1 MNHNS and CDR2 SASEGT. The CDR3 totals 16 residues.

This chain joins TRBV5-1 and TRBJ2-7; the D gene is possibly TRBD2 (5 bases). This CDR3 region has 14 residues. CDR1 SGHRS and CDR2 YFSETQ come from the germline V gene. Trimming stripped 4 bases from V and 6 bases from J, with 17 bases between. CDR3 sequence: CASSGADVGGEQYF. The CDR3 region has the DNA TGCGCCAGCAGCGGAGCGGATGTAGGAGGCGAGCAGTACTTC.

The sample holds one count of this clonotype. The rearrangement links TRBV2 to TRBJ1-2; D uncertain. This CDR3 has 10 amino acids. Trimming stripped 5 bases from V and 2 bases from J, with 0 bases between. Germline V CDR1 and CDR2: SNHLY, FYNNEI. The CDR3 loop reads CASSNYGYTF. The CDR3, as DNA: TGTGCCAGCAGTAACTATGGCTACACCTTC.